Sequencing of this T cell receptor beta chain was carried out in a study of blood T cell repertoires in COVID-19. Background on the study: Samples of COVID-19 (acute and convalescent) were obtained from the United States, Italy and Spain. The analysed material was cDNA or gDNA that came from T cells, B-cell-depleted T cells, or PBMCs.

The method was immunoSEQ multiplex PCR; TCRdb's version includes in-frame clones alone and lacks a portion of them. The data show 15,000 to 20,000 clones, roughly 78% seen once. Material: peripheral blood. This TCR derives from a man between 60 and 75 years old with active or convalescent COVID-19.

CDR3 nucleotides: TGTGCCACCAGAGTGGCAGGCTCCTACGAGCAGTACTTC. This gives the protein CATRVAGSYEQYF. The J gene is TRBJ2-7, the V gene TRBV15; D gene unclear. Germline CDR1 reads LNHNV; CDR2 reads YYDKDF (reference sequence). The CDR3 spans 13 residues. The V end lost 6 bases, the J end lost 0 bases, and 9 bases lay between the germline ends.